This T cell receptor (beta chain) comes out of a study of human T cells and chemical hapten exposure (dated by TCRdb to the early 2020s). Some background on the complete study: The libraries were sequenced as a pool, and the TCR yield per sample differed mostly because of small variations in library volumes within the pool. Peripheral blood TCR repertoire changes were tracked in vivo in alopecia patients during primary and secondary sensitization to the hapten diphenylcyclopropenone (DPC). For every blood RNA sample, sequencing covered both the TCR alpha and TCR beta chains. Here is what the overall study found, with its caveats: After repeated subsampling, changes were observed in the strength of the expansion versus patch-test correlation and in the threshold at which the correlation became significant. DPC sensitization did not change the number of TCRs with a frequency above 1 in 1000, and there was no evidence of changes in global repertoire structure.

Library creation used 5' RACE. Sequencing was carried out with an Illumina MiSeq. During library preparation, unique molecular identifiers were attached to individual cDNA molecules so that TCRs could be counted in a quantitative, reproducible way. Processing in the source paper ran as follows. The median number of TCRs per sample was over 95,000, ranging from about 20,000 to 750,000. The Decombinator software suite was used to annotate the V, J and CDR3 of the TCR reads. For PS versus PT1 abundance plots, all samples were subsampled to the same number of TCRs (28,000). Expanded TCRs were defined as absent before sensitization and observed at least eight times at the 2-week time point. TCRdb handled the public reads itself, with Q25 trimming in fastp and clone calling in MiXCR, and kept productive beta chains. One record per CDR3 amino acid sequence lists the most common genes and DNA. The V and J calls follow TCRdb's processing rather than the paper's. The sample table shows 81,000 or so distinct CDR3 sequences, and more than 7% are seen once. The ten largest clones capture 2% to 2.5% of the sample.

Including cysteine and phenylalanine, the CDR3 has 12 amino acids. The entry retains the CDR3 DNA only, 36 bases that are in frame from base 1. The CDR1 and CDR2 encoded by the germline V gene are SGHDT and YYEEEE. V and J are truncated by 1 base and 5 bases respectively, leaving an intervening sequence of 3 bases. This clonotype was seen a handful of times. The specificity of this receptor is unknown. No much larger clone is present one base from it, and per-base qualities are unavailable. Unfractionated whole blood was collected in Tempus Blood RNA tubes, and total RNA was extracted from that blood. As TCR sequencing controls, four or five healthy volunteers were used, with blood taken at day 0, 2 weeks and 6 weeks.

This TCR was recovered from a male donor in good health. The V gene is TRBV5-6 and the J gene is TRBJ2-2; the D gene is not confidently resolved. Read as DNA, the sequence is TGTGCCAGCAGCTTGCCGACCGGGGAGCTGTTTTTT. This encodes CASSLPTGELFF.